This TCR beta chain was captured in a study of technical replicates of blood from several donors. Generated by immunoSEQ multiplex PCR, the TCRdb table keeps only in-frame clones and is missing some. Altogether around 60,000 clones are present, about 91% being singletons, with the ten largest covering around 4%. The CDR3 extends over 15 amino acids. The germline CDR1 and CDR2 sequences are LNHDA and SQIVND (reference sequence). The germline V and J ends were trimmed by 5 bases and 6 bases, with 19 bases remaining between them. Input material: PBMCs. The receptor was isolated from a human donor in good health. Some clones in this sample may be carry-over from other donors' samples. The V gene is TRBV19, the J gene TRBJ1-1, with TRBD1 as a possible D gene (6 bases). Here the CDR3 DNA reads TGTGCCAGTAGTGCCCCCAGAACAGGGTTCGCTGAAGCTTTCTTT. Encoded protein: CASSAPRTGFAEAFF. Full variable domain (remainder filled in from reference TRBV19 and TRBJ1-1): DGGITQSPKYLFRKEGQNVTLSCEQNLNHDAMYWYRQDPGQGLRLIYYSQIVNDFQKGDIAEGYSVSREKKESFPLTVTSAQKNPTAFYLCASSAPRTGFAEAFFGQGTRLTVV.